A single sample gave rise to the 28 T cell receptor beta chains below, sequenced in a study of T cell repertoires in cytomegalovirus infection. In TCRdb, the reads were re-called with MiXCR into one record per CDR3 protein. This table has under 850,000 distinct CDR3 sequences, 35% to 40% appearing once. The sequenced sample was PBMCs. The receptor source for this set is a human donor in good health (CMV status not recorded). Some clones in this sample may be carry-over from other donors' samples.

The chain combines TRBV6-6 with TRBJ2-7; D is unclear. The CDR3 covers 16 residues. CDR1 MNHNY and CDR2 SVGAGI come from the germline V gene (reference sequence). Between the trimmed V and J ends, which lost 2 bases and 3 bases, there was a span of 17 bases. The CDR3 coding sequence is TGTGCCAGCAGTTACGCCCCGTCCGGCATTTTCTACGAGCAGTACTTC. It codes for CASSYAPSGIFYEQYF.

This chain connects TRBV15 to TRBJ1-5, with D unclear. Trimming stripped 4 bases from V and 4 bases from J, with 5 bases between. This CDR3 spans 12 amino acids. The germline V gene encodes CDR1 LNHNV and CDR2 YYDKDF (reference sequence). In nucleotides, the CDR3 is TGTGCCACCAGCAACCGGAATCAGCCCCAGCATTTT. It yields the protein CATSNRNQPQHF.

The V call is TRBV7-9, the J call TRBJ1-5; 11 bases fit TRBD1. Unmatched junction bases numbered 15, after V lost 5 bases and J lost 0 bases. Germline V gives CDR1 SEHNR, CDR2 FQNEAQ (reference sequence). The CDR3 consists of 20 residues. In DNA, the CDR3 is TGTGCCAGCAGCGCTGCCTCCGGGACAGGGGGGGCCTATAGCAATCAGCCCCAGCATTTT. Translated, it gives CASSAASGTGGAYSNQPQHF.

This chain uses TRBV3-1 with TRBJ1-1, with a tentative D call TRBD1 (6 bases). Germline-derived CDR1 and CDR2 are LGHDT and YNNKEL (reference sequence). The CDR3 runs 17 residues. Trimming removed 1 base at V and 8 bases at J, with 23 bases between. The chain's CDR3 is CASSQASDSHLKREAFF. CDR3 DNA sequence: TGTGCCAGCAGCCAAGCATCGGACAGCCACCTCAAGCGGGAAGCTTTCTTT.

V and J are TRBV27 and TRBJ1-2; the D gene is possibly TRBD1 (5 bases). V dropped 2 bases and J dropped 4 bases, with 11 bases sitting between them. This CDR3 has 14 amino acids. CDR1 is MNHEY and CDR2 is SMNVEV in the germline V gene (reference sequence). CDR3 loop: CASSLGGTSYGYTF. CDR3 bases: TGTGCCAGCAGTTTAGGGGGAACGAGCTATGGCTACACCTTC.

This clonotype was counted once. Compared with germline, one end of the junction differs, possibly owing to a read error. The chain recombines TRBV7-6 with TRBJ1-2, with a tentative D call TRBD1 (6 bases). Germline CDR1 and CDR2: SGHVS and FNYEAQ. The CDR3 runs 11 residues. The CDR3 spells CASSSSGQPDF. The CDR3 DNA is TGTGCCAGCAGCTCATCAGGACAGCCCGACTTC.

On this clonotype itself: Mismatch with germline at one junction end may stem from a read error. The CDR3 reads CAISPKGAGGGYEQYF. The CDR3 nucleotides are TGTGCCATCAGTCCCAAGGGAGCGGGAGGTGGCTACGAGCAGTACTTC. The rearrangement joins TRBV25-1 to TRBJ2-7; TRBD2 matches at 9 bases. This CDR3 is 16 amino acids long. The V gene's germline CDR1 is MGHDK and CDR2 SYGVNS.

V is TRBV5-5 and J is TRBJ2-1; no clear D gene. The V gene's germline CDR1 is SGHKS and CDR2 YYEKEE (reference sequence). Trimming shortened V by 3 bases and J by 1 base, and 14 bases separated the two germline ends. This CDR3 region has 16 residues. The CDR3 nucleotides are TGTGCCAGCAGCTCCAACCCAGTGAGGTCCTACAATGAGCAGTTCTTC. It yields the protein CASSSNPVRSYNEQFF.

As to this clonotype: A read error may be the cause here, since a much bigger clone is one base away. This sequence joins TRBV6-4 and TRBJ2-2; 7 bases match TRBD1. In germline, CDR1 is MRHNA, CDR2 SNTAGT. The CDR3 length is 13 residues. The DNA for the CDR3 is TGTGCCAGAAGTGGACAGGACACCGGGGAGCTGTTTTTT. It yields the protein CARSGQDTGELFF.

The V gene is TRBV28, the J gene TRBJ1-5, with 11 nucleotides matching TRBD1. Germline CDR1 reads MDHEN; CDR2 reads SYDVKM. V trimming: 5 bases; J trimming: 6 bases; junction bases outside the gene matches: 12. This CDR3 comprises 17 residues. CDR3: CASSPHGQGAVGQPQHF. The CDR3, as DNA: TGTGCCAGCAGTCCCCACGGACAGGGGGCGGTAGGTCAGCCCCAGCATTTT.

The V call is TRBV28, the J call TRBJ2-1; TRBD2 aligns across 11 bases. The length of the CDR3 is 15 residues. J gave up 9 bases and V 9 bases, and 13 bases lay outside the gene matches. Germline assignment: CDR1 MDHEN and CDR2 SYDVKM. In DNA, the CDR3 is TGTGCCAGTACGGGACTAGCGGCCGGAGAGGGTGAGCAGTTCTTC. Amino acid sequence: CASTGLAAGEGEQFF.

This chain connects TRBV5-5 to TRBJ2-7; D is ambiguous. This CDR3 spans 14 amino acids. Between the trimmed V and J ends, which lost 0 bases and 3 bases, there was a span of 10 bases. Germline loops: CDR1 SGHKS, CDR2 YYEKEE (reference sequence). The CDR3 loop reads CASSLGVMDYEQYF. DNA of the CDR3: TGTGCCAGCAGCTTGGGGGTGATGGACTACGAGCAGTACTTC. The full variable domain, rest sourced from reference TRBV5-5 and TRBJ2-7, is DAGVTQSPTHLIKTRGQQVTLRCSPISGHKSVSWYQQVLGQGPQFIFQYYEKEERGRGNFPDRFSARQFPNYSSELNVNALLLGDSALYLCASSLGVMDYEQYFGPGTRLTVT.

The chain employs TRBV5-8 and TRBJ1-1; 7 nucleotides align to TRBD1. This CDR3 contains 15 residues. Losses at the gene ends were 4 bases for V and 3 bases for J; bases not matched to a gene: 9. From germline, CDR1 is SGHTS and CDR2 YDEGEE. CDR3 in DNA: TGTGCCAGCAGCACGGACTTCAGGGGGGACACTGAAGCTTTCTTT. This gives the protein CASSTDFRGDTEAFF.

The chain couples TRBV14 to TRBJ2-2; no reliable D call. The germline V gene has CDR1 SGHDN and CDR2 FVKESK. The CDR3 spans 16 residues. V dropped 1 base and J dropped 6 bases, with 15 bases sitting between them. The CDR3 here is CASSQVGSRVAGELFF. The CDR3 DNA sequence: TGTGCCAGCAGCCAAGTGGGTTCTCGTGTTGCCGGGGAGCTGTTTTTT.

The chain has TRBV20-1 and TRBJ2-1; TRBD2 matches at 12 bases. With V trimmed by 3 bases and J by 6 bases, 9 bases remained unmatched. This CDR3 has 16 amino acids. The germline gives CDR1 DFQATT, CDR2 SNEGSKA (reference sequence). The CDR3 nucleotides are TGCAGTGCTAGGCTAGCGGGAGGGCTAGGGAGCAATGAGCAGTTCTTC. As protein: CSARLAGGLGSNEQFF.

This clonotype was counted a few times. The V and J genes are TRBV7-9 and TRBJ1-2; D uncertain. The CDR3 has 15 residues. Germline V lookup: CDR1 SEHNR, CDR2 FQNEAQ (reference sequence). With 2 bases removed from V and 0 bases from J, the gap between germline ends came to 10 bases. The CDR3: CASSLWVPANYGYTF. CDR3 sequence (DNA): TGTGCCAGCAGCTTATGGGTCCCTGCTAACTATGGCTACACCTTC.

The chain uses TRBV27 and TRBJ2-3, with 12 bases matching TRBD1. CDR3 size: 17 residues. CDR1 and CDR2 (germline): MNHEY, SMNVEV (reference sequence). The trim removed 3 bases at V and 5 bases at J, leaving 9 bases unmatched. The DNA of the CDR3 is TGTGCCAGCAGTTTTTTAGGGGACAGGGGGCGGAGAGATACGCAGTATTTT. Its protein product is CASSFLGDRGRRDTQYF.

The J gene is TRBJ2-1, the V gene TRBV6-5; 13 bases are a match to TRBD2. Looked up from germline, CDR1 is MNHEY and CDR2 is SVGAGI. V lost 5 bases and J lost 6; bases outside the gene matches: 4. This CDR3 contains 15 residues. The CDR3 DNA reads as TGTGCCAGCAGTGGACTAGCGGGGGATAGCAATGAGCAGTTCTTC. Protein product: CASSGLAGDSNEQFF.

The genes are TRBV12-3 or TRBV12-4 and TRBJ1-2, with D hard to call. Between the trimmed V and J ends, which lost 4 bases and 4 bases, there was a span of 13 bases. The CDR3 is 14 amino acids. The CDR3 DNA reads TGTGCCAGCAGTTCCTTTGGTCGCGGCTATGGCTACACCTTC. This codes for CASSSFGRGYGYTF.

This chain joins TRBV5-1 and TRBJ2-5; 8 bases match TRBD1. CDR1 is SGHRS and CDR2 is YFSETQ in the germline V gene. The trim removed 3 bases at V and 2 bases at J, leaving 6 bases unmatched. The CDR3 contains 15 residues. The CDR3 sequence: CASSYFRDRQETQYF. CDR3 sequence (DNA): TGCGCCAGCAGCTATTTCCGGGACAGGCAAGAGACCCAGTACTTC.

V is TRBV20-1 and J is TRBJ2-7; D ambiguous. The germline V and J ends were trimmed by 6 bases and 0 bases, with 18 bases remaining between them. The germline V gene has CDR1 DFQATT and CDR2 SNEGSKA (reference sequence). This CDR3 has 15 amino acids. This chain's CDR3 is CSAPTPAKSSYEQYF. CDR3 in DNA: TGCAGTGCCCCGACCCCAGCCAAGAGCTCCTACGAGCAGTACTTC.

This sequence joins TRBV28 and TRBJ1-5, with D unclear. Trimming removed 7 bases from V and 7 bases from J, with 17 bases in between. The length of the CDR3 is 14 residues. Germline CDR1 and CDR2: MDHEN and SYDVKM. The CDR3 coding sequence is TGTGCCAGCAAACTAAAGGGAGGAGGGCAGCCCCAGCATTTT. Protein: CASKLKGGGQPQHF.

This clonotype occurred a few times. The chain recombines TRBV6-1 with TRBJ1-2; 7 bases fit TRBD1. CDR3 length: 14 residues. CDR1 is MNHNS and CDR2 is SASEGT in the germline V gene. V trimming: 11 bases; J trimming: 5 bases; junction bases outside the gene matches: 14. CDR3: CAGNSPGQKYGYTF. In DNA form, the CDR3 reads TGTGCCGGAAACAGCCCGGGACAGAAATATGGCTACACCTTC.

The chain employs TRBV24-1 and TRBJ2-1, with 7 positions matching TRBD1. The CDR3 runs to 14 residues. V shed 10 bases and J 6 bases; nucleotides not matched to a gene: 11. The germline gives CDR1 KGHDR, CDR2 SFDVKD. CDR3 sequence: CATSRQGKGNEQFF. DNA for the CDR3: TGTGCCACTTCGAGACAGGGTAAGGGCAATGAGCAGTTCTTC.

This clonotype has at least ten counts. The chain uses TRBV27 and TRBJ2-6, with D possibly matching TRBD1 (6 bases). The CDR3 length is 17 residues. Trimming took off 7 bases at V and 0 bases at J, with 16 bases between the two ends. CDR1 is MNHEY, CDR2 SMNVEV, per germline (reference sequence). The CDR3 is CASMIRQVNSGANVLTF. The CDR3 DNA reads as TGTGCCAGCATGATCAGACAGGTGAACTCTGGGGCCAACGTCCTGACTTTC.

The table lists this clonotype with many counts. This chain connects TRBV2 to TRBJ2-3, with 11 bases lining up with TRBD2. CDR1 is SNHLY, CDR2 FYNNEI, per germline. The CDR3 runs 15 residues. Trimming removed 3 bases from V and 1 base from J; junction bases left unmatched: 0. Here the CDR3 DNA reads TGTGCCAGCAGTGAGACTAGCGGGGGCACAGATACGCAGTATTTT. Encoded protein: CASSETSGGTDTQYF. Together with reference TRBV2 and TRBJ2-3, the CDR3 gives the full variable domain: EPEVTQTPSHQVTQMGQEVILRCVPISNHLYFYWYRQILGQKVEFLVSFYNNEISEKSEIFDDQFSVERPDGSNFTLKIRSTKLEDSAMYFCASSETSGGTDTQYFGPGTRLTVL.

This clonotype was recorded a few times. This chain connects TRBV12-3 or TRBV12-4 to TRBJ1-5, with TRBD1 matching over 7 bases. This CDR3 contains 13 residues. The trim removed 9 bases at V and 6 bases at J, leaving 8 bases unmatched. The CDR3 region is CASNDRVTQPQHF. The DNA of the CDR3 is TGTGCCAGTAATGACAGGGTAACTCAGCCCCAGCATTTT.

This clonotype was seen a few times. This chain uses TRBV5-1 with TRBJ2-7, with a possible D match to TRBD2 (6 bases). CDR1 and CDR2 (germline): SGHRS, YFSETQ. Trimming removed 0 bases from V and 1 base from J, with 11 bases in between. The CDR3 is 15 residues long. This CDR3 reads CASSLGRAGSYEQYF. In nucleotides, the CDR3 is TGCGCCAGCAGCTTGGGCCGTGCGGGGTCCTACGAGCAGTACTTC.